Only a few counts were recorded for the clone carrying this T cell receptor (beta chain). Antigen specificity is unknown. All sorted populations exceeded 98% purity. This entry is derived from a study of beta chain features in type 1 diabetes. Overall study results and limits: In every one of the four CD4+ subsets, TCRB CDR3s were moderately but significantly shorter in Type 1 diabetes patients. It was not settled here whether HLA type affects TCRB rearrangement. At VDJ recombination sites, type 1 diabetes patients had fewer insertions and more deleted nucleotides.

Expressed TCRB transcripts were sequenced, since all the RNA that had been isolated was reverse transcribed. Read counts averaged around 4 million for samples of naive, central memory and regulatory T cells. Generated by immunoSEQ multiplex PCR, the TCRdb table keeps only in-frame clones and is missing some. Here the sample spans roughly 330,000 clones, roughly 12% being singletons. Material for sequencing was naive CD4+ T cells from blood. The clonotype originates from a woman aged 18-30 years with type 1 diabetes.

CDR3 DNA sequence: TGCAGTGCTAGTCGACTCGGGGAGCTGTTTTTT. This codes for CSASRLGELFF. V and J are TRBV20-1 and TRBJ2-2; D is unresolved. This CDR3 is 11 amino acids long. V lost 3 bases and J 7 bases, leaving 6 bases between the germline ends. CDR1 and CDR2 from the germline V gene are DFQATT and SNEGSKA (reference sequence).